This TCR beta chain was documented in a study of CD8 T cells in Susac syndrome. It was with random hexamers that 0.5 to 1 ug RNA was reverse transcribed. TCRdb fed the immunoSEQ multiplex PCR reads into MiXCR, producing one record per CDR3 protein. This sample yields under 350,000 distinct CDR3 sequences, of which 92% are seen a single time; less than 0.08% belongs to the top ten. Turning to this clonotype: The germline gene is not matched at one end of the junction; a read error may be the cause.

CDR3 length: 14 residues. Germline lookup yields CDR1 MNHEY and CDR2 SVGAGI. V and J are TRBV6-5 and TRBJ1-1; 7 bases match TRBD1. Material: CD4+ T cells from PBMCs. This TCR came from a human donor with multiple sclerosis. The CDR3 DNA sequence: TGTACCAGCAGGGAGGGGGCGCGTTGGACTGAAGCTTTCTTT. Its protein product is CTSREGARWTEAFF.